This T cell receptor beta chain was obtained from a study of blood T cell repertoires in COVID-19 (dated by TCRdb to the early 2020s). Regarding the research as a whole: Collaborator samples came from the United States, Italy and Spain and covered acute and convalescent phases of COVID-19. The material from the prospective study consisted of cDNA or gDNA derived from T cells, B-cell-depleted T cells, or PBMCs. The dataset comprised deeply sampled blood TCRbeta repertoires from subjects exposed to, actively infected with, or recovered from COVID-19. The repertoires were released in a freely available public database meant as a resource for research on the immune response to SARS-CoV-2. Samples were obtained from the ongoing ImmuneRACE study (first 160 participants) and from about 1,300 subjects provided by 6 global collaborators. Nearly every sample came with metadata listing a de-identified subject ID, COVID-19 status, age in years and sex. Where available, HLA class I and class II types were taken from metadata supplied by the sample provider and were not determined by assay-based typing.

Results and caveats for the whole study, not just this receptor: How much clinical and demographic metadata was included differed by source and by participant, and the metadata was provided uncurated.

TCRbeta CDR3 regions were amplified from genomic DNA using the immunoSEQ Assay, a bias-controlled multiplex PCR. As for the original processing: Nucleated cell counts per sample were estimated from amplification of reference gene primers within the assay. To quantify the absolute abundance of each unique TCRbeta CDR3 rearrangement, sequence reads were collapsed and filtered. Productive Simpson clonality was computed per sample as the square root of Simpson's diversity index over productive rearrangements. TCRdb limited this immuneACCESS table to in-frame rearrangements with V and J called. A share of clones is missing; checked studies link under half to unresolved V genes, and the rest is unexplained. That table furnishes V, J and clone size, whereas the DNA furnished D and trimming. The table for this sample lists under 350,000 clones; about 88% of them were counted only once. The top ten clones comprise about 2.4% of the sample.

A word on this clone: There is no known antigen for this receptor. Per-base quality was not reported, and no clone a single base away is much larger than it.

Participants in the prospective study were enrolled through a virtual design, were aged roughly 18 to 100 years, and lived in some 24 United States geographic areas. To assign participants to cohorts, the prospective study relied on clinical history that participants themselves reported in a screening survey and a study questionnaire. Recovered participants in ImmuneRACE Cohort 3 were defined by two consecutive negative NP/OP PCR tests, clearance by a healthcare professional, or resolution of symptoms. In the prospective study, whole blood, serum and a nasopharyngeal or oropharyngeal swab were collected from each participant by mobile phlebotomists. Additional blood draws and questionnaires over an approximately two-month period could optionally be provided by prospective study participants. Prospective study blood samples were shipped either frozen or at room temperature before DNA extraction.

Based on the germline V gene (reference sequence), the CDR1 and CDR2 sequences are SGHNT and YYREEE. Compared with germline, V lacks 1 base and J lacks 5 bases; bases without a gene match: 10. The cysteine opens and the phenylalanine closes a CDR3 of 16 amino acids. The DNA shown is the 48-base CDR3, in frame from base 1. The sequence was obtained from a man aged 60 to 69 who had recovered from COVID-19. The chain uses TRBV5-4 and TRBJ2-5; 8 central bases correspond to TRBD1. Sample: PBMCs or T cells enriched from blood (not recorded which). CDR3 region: CASSLPGNRGYETQYF. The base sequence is TGTGCCAGCAGCTTGCCGGGAAACAGGGGGTACGAGACCCAGTACTTC.